This TCR beta chain was captured in a study of blood T cell repertoires in COVID-19. About the study: Whether acute or convalescent, the COVID-19 samples came from the United States, Italy and Spain.

The table came from immunoSEQ multiplex PCR; TCRdb's copy has only in-frame clones and leaves some out. The sample shows tens of thousands of clones, roughly 86% of them seen only once. The CDR3 totals 18 residues. Germline lookup yields CDR1 KGHDR and CDR2 SFDVKD. V gave up 4 bases and J gave up 2 bases, with 21 bases separating them. This receptor was taken from a man over 45 with active COVID-19. This chain joins TRBV24-1 and TRBJ2-3; a possible D gene is TRBD1 (6 bases). Sequenced material: peripheral blood. This CDR3 is CATSDSPLSTGHTDTQYF. As DNA, the CDR3 is TGTGCCACCAGTGACTCACCCTTATCGACAGGACACACAGATACGCAGTATTTT.